Given below is one TCR beta chain in context. What it binds is unknown. This entry comes from a study of shared clonotypes between healthy human individuals. Germline lookup yields CDR1 SGHRS and CDR2 YFSETQ. The V gene end was trimmed by 0 bases and the J gene end by 3 bases; junction bases not matched to a gene: 18. The CDR3 is made up of 19 amino acids. Donors were Caucasian adults residing in Nashville, Tennessee, USA. Study-level points and caveats: Shared clonotypes across all four donors exceeded non-shared ones in generation probability.

Study processing details: ImmunoSEQ sequences covered only the junction and lacked quality scores; filtering therefore differed. Measured with immunoSEQ multiplex PCR; TCRdb has only the in-frame clones, and not every one. V and J calls and clone size are as listed in that table; D and trimming were resolved from the DNA. The sample carries approximately 2,000,000 clones, approximately 90% recorded once. The TCR sequence derives from a man between 18 and 29 years old in good health. Some clones in this sample may be carry-over from other donors' samples. The sample comprised naive CD4+ T cells from PBMCs. Sample subset: CD45RA+ positively selected. V usage is TRBV5-1 and J usage is TRBJ2-7; TRBD2 aligns across 7 bases. This chain's CDR3 is CASSLALKVFREVNYEQYF. CDR3 nucleotides: TGCGCCAGCAGCTTGGCCCTAAAGGTTTTTCGGGAGGTCAACTACGAGCAGTACTTC.